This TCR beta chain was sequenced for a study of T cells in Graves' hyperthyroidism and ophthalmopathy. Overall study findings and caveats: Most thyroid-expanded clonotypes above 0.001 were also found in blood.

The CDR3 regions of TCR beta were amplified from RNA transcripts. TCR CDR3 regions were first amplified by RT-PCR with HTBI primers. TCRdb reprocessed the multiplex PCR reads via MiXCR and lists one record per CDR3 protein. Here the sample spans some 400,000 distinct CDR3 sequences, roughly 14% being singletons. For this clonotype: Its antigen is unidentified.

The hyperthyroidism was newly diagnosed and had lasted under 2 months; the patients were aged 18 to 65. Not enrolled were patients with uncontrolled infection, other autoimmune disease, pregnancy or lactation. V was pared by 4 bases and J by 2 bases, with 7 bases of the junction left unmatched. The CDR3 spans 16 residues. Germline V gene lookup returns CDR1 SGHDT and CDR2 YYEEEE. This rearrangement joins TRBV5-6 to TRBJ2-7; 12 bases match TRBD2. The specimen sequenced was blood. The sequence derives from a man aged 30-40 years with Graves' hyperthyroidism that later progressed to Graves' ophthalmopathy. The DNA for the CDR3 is TGTGCCAGCAGCGGTACTAGCGGGGGGAATACCTACGAGCAGTACTTC. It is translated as CASSGTSGGNTYEQYF.